The source of this TCR beta chain is a study of shared clonotypes between healthy human individuals. Execution of the assay was at deep level. Libraries were prepared by immunoSEQ multiplex PCR; TCRdb keeps only in-frame clonotypes and omits some of them. The sample records millions of clones, roughly 92% being singletons. The CDR3 has 15 residues. The germline V gene has CDR1 MNHNS and CDR2 SASEGT. Trimming took 6 bases from V and 3 from J; bases not matched to a gene: 5. None of the donors, who were healthy HIV-negative adults, had recently had acute infections or vaccinations. Investigators divided CD4+ cells into CD45RA+ naive and CD45RA-negative memory subsets.

The sequence derives from a man aged 18 to 29 in good health. The sample was naive CD4+ T cells sorted from blood. The subset denotes: CD45RA+ positively selected. The genes are TRBV6-1 and TRBJ2-5; 12 bases match TRBD1. CDR3 amino acids: CASRAGTGGKETQYF. The CDR3 DNA follows: TGTGCCAGCAGGGCCGGGACAGGGGGCAAAGAGACCCAGTACTTC.